This T cell receptor beta chain was captured in a study of cytomegalovirus exposure and HLA in healthy donors. Regarding this clone: Its antigen is still unknown.

60 Vbeta and 13 Jbeta primers were used in PCR. Produced via immunoSEQ multiplex PCR; TCRdb's table is partial and in-frame only. The sample has roughly 150,000 clones, roughly 85% seen once. The CDR3 runs 14 residues. Trimming shortened V by 0 bases and J by 11 bases, and 16 bases separated the two germline ends. In germline, CDR1 is MNHEY, CDR2 SVGAGI. The study's findings and limits: In a later analysis, specific HLA alleles were associated with around 17,000 TCR beta sequences at a 0.05 false discovery rate. TCR beta V- and J-gene trimming, according to a later analysis, was linked to a missense DCLRE1C variant.

The V and J genes are TRBV6-5 and TRBJ1-2; the D is unclear. This TCR derives from a man younger than 45 in good health and CMV-seropositive. Material: PBMCs. In nucleotides, the CDR3 is TGTGCCAGCAGTTACTCGAGAGATCTTCTAGAATACACCTTC. Translated, it gives CASSYSRDLLEYTF.